This T cell receptor beta chain was sequenced in a study of post-analysis software for immune sequencing data. Study results and caveats: Patients had higher frequencies than controls of roughly five TRBV segments, including TRBV5-6, TRBV5-1 and TRBV20-1.

In regard to this clonotype: No antigen is known for it.

This CDR3 has 14 amino acids. V was clipped by 0 bases and J by 8 bases, with 11 bases between them. Germline CDR1 is LGHDT and CDR2 is YNNKEL (reference sequence). Unique-molecular-identifier-tagged TCR beta cDNA libraries were used. One entry per CDR3 protein, called by TCRdb with MiXCR from the PCR reads. The sample contains about half a million distinct CDR3 sequences, around 36% of which appear only once. Material for sequencing was blood. The receptor was derived from a girl aged 2-17 years with multiple sclerosis. The V gene is TRBV3-1, the J gene TRBJ2-1; the D gene is possibly TRBD2 (5 bases). The CDR3 sequence is CASSQEWRAHEQFF. The CDR3, as DNA: TGTGCCAGCAGCCAAGAGTGGCGGGCCCATGAGCAGTTCTTC.